The 17 T cell receptor beta chains presented below share a single source sample, sequenced in a study of shared clonotypes between healthy human individuals. Measured with immunoSEQ multiplex PCR; TCRdb has only the in-frame clones, and not every one. The sample holds a few hundred thousand clones, less than 98% seen once. Specimen: naive CD4+ T cells sorted from blood. The subset: CD45RA+ positively selected. Receptors originate from a young woman in good health.

The CDR3 region has the DNA TGCGCCAGCAGACTGGCAACAGGGTCTGGAAATGGCTACACCTTC. Encoded protein: CASRLATGSGNGYTF. The chain couples TRBV5-1 to TRBJ1-2; possibly TRBD1 for D (6 bases). Germline loops: CDR1 SGHRS, CDR2 YFSETQ. The V and J ends lost 5 bases and 6 bases respectively, with 20 bases between them. CDR3 length: 15 residues.

The chain has TRBV19 and TRBJ1-2; perhaps TRBD1 as D (6 bases). This CDR3 contains 14 residues. Trimming cost V 3 bases and J 5 bases, with 13 bases left between them. Germline-derived CDR1 and CDR2 are LNHDA and SQIVND (reference sequence). Written as DNA, the CDR3 is TGTGCCAGTAGTATGTACAGGGAGCGGTATGGCTACACCTTC. This encodes CASSMYRERYGYTF.

V usage is TRBV2 and J usage is TRBJ2-3; maybe TRBD2 (5 bases). CDR1 and CDR2 from the germline V gene are SNHLY and FYNNEI. With 2 bases removed from V and 6 bases from J, the gap between germline ends came to 12 bases. CDR3 size: 14 residues. CDR3 DNA: TGTGCCAGCAGTGAAATCCCGGAGGCGGATACGCAGTATTTT. The encoded protein is CASSEIPEADTQYF.

V gene TRBV7-8 combines with J gene TRBJ1-2, with unresolved D. Trimming removed 5 bases from V and 8 bases from J, with 15 bases in between. The CDR3 contains 13 residues. CDR1 and CDR2 (germline): SGHVS, FQNEAQ. This chain's CDR3 is CASSGGPWGGYTF. CDR3 nucleotide sequence: TGTGCCAGCAGCGGAGGCCCGTGGGGAGGCTACACCTTC.

This rearrangement joins TRBV5-6 to TRBJ2-1, with 12 bases aligning to TRBD2. Unmatched junction bases numbered 8, after V lost 0 bases and J lost 7 bases. The CDR3 is 17 residues long. Germline CDR1 is SGHDT and CDR2 is YYEEEE. The CDR3 DNA reads as TGTGCCAGCAGCTTGGGCCTAGCGGGAGGGATCTGGAATGAGCAGTTCTTC. This gives the protein CASSLGLAGGIWNEQFF.

The DNA for the CDR3 is TGTGCTAGTGGTCTAACGGGGACTAGCGGGGGCAACCTGGGGGAGACCCAGTACTTC. It encodes CASGLTGTSGGNLGETQYF. The rearrangement uses TRBV12-5 and TRBJ2-5; 14 bases are shared with TRBD2. The length of the CDR3 is 19 residues. Germline V CDR1 and CDR2: LGHNT, FRNRAP. Trimming removed 5 bases from V and 5 bases from J; junction bases left unmatched: 16.

The table lists this clone with a count of one. The J gene is TRBJ1-4, the V gene TRBV5-6; possibly TRBD1 for D (5 bases). The V gene lost 4 bases and the J gene lost 1 base, with 8 bases spanning the gap. The CDR3 has 14 residues. Looked up from germline, CDR1 is SGHDT and CDR2 is YYEEEE. CDR3 protein: CASSQGLTNEKLFF. The CDR3 DNA reads TGTGCCAGCAGCCAGGGTTTAACTAATGAAAAACTGTTTTTT.

The chain combines TRBV28 with TRBJ2-7; D is possibly TRBD1 or TRBD2 (7 bases each). The CDR3 spans 14 residues. Germline V gives CDR1 MDHEN, CDR2 SYDVKM. Deletions cut 6 bases from V and 2 bases from J, with 14 bases between. CDR3 sequence reads: CASRPTGRAYEQYF. The CDR3 bases are TGTGCCAGCAGGCCGACAGGGAGGGCCTACGAGCAGTACTTC.

V gene TRBV7-2 combines with J gene TRBJ2-5, with TRBD1 identical over 8 bases. The J call may be incorrect, as the DNA end agrees better with TRBJ2-7. Looked up from germline, CDR1 is SGHTA and CDR2 is FQGNSA. This CDR3 spans 14 amino acids. This CDR3 is CASSRTGTSYEQYF. In DNA form, the CDR3 reads TGTGCCAGCAGCCGGACAGGGACCTCTTACGAGCAGTACTTC.

The CDR3: CASRVGQGLDEAFF. Here the CDR3 DNA reads TGTGCCAGCAGAGTTGGACAGGGTCTCGATGAAGCTTTCTTT. The gene calls are TRBV28 and TRBJ1-1; 8 bases align to TRBD1. V was clipped by 6 bases and J by 7 bases; unmatched bases: 10. Germline loops: CDR1 MDHEN, CDR2 SYDVKM. The CDR3 totals 14 residues.

Of note for this clone: One end of the junction fails to match germline, which may point to a read error. The chain uses TRBV4-1 and TRBJ2-3; possible D gene TRBD1, 7 bases. CDR3 length: 13 residues. Germline loops: CDR1 MGHRA, CDR2 YSYEKL. The CDR3 spells CASSLQGDFDHFF. CDR3 DNA sequence: TGCGCCAGCAGCCTCCAGGGGGACTTCGATCACTTTTTT.

This chain connects TRBV6-5 to TRBJ1-5; D gene uncertain. Germline CDR1 reads MNHEY; CDR2 reads SVGAGI. The CDR3 sequence is 13 residues long. V gave up 5 bases and J gave up 1 base, with 6 bases separating them. The CDR3 spells CASSDQSNQPQHF. The CDR3 DNA reads TGTGCCAGCAGTGATCAGAGCAATCAGCCCCAGCATTTT.

Remarks on this clone: The sample has other DNA sequences that encode this CDR3 too. CDR3 bases: TGTGCCAGCAGTTCTCCGGGACAGGGCACAGATACGCAGTATTTT. Translated, it gives CASSSPGQGTDTQYF. V is TRBV28 and J is TRBJ2-3, with 8 bases that match TRBD1. V was clipped by 4 bases and J by 1 base; unmatched bases: 4. Germline V lookup: CDR1 MDHEN, CDR2 SYDVKM. This CDR3 spans 15 amino acids. Full variable domain (remainder filled in from reference TRBV28 and TRBJ2-3): DVKVTQSSRYLVKRTGEKVFLECVQDMDHENMFWYRQDPGLGLRLIYFSYDVKMKEKGDIPEGYSVSREKKERFSLILESASTNQTSMYLCASSSPGQGTDTQYFGPGTRLTVL.

The rearrangement links TRBV27 to TRBJ1-1; D unclear. CDR1 and CDR2 (germline): MNHEY, SMNVEV (reference sequence). V gave up 0 bases and J gave up 4 bases, with 6 bases separating them. This CDR3 contains 13 residues. CDR3 in amino acids: CASSLSPGTEAFF. CDR3 coding DNA: TGTGCCAGCAGTTTATCTCCGGGCACTGAAGCTTTCTTT.

The chain is built from TRBV5-1 and TRBJ2-3, with D perhaps TRBD2 (6 bases). This CDR3 is built from 15 residues. Germline CDR1 and CDR2: SGHRS and YFSETQ. V was clipped by 2 bases and J by 0 bases, with 10 bases between them. CDR3 sequence: CASSFGGASTDTQYF. CDR3 bases: TGCGCCAGCAGCTTCGGGGGAGCTAGCACAGATACGCAGTATTTT.

The chain combines TRBV6-6 with TRBJ1-3; no clear D gene. The CDR3 runs to 11 residues. CDR1 and CDR2 from the germline V gene are MNHNY and SVGAGI (reference sequence). With 7 bases removed from V and 10 bases from J, the gap between germline ends came to 11 bases. The CDR3 region is CASMSAGTIYF. The CDR3 coding sequence is TGTGCCAGCATGAGTGCTGGTACCATATATTTT.

Concerning this clone itself: Other nucleotide sequences in the sample specify the same CDR3. The chain recombines TRBV5-4 with TRBJ2-3; no clear D gene. V lost 0 bases to trimming and J lost 2 bases, with 7 bases between them. This CDR3 has 14 residues. Germline V gene data show CDR1 as SGHNT and CDR2 as YYREEE (reference sequence). CDR3: CASSLVGSTDTQYF. The DNA of the CDR3 is TGTGCCAGCAGCTTGGTCGGTTCCACAGATACGCAGTATTTT.